These 19 T cell receptor beta chains share one sample of origin, sequenced in a study of spatial heterogeneity in lung cancer (dated by TCRdb to the late 2010s). These TCRs are of unknown antigen specificity. The method was 5' RACE. Sequencing took place on a NextSeq 500. In-frame beta chains were kept once TCRdb had trimmed the public reads at Q25 with fastp and called clones with MiXCR. Identical CDR3 proteins give one entry, which carries the most common genes and DNA. This sample holds around 5,000 distinct CDR3 sequences; around 17% were observed only once. Together, the top ten hold about 11% of the sample. The time point label corresponds to: sample taken at primary tumor resection. Beyond this particular receptor, the publication reports: The number of expanded intratumoral alpha and beta TCRs correlated with the tumor nonsynonymous mutation count.

Sequencing was performed on lung tumor tissue, taken at surgery. The receptors were gathered from a male donor with early-stage non-small cell lung cancer.

This clonotype rates as medium-sized. Here the CDR3 DNA reads TGTGCCAGCAGCCCGGAGGGGGACGGGCTGGCCAAAAACATTCAGTACTTC. It specifies CASSPEGDGLAKNIQYF. V gene TRBV27 combines with J gene TRBJ2-4; either TRBD1 or TRBD2 may supply D (6 bases each). CDR3 length: 17 amino acids. The V and J ends lost 6 bases and 1 base respectively, with 19 bases between them. Germline V lookup: CDR1 MNHEY, CDR2 SMNVEV (reference sequence).

This clonotype is labeled medium-sized. This rearrangement joins TRBV29-1 to TRBJ2-3; the match to TRBD2 covers 9 bases. Germline V gene data show CDR1 as SQVTM and CDR2 as ANQGSEA. The length of the CDR3 is 13 residues. With V trimmed by 7 bases and J by 4 bases, 6 bases remained unmatched. As DNA, the CDR3 is TGCAGCGCTCTAGCGGGGAATGCAGATACGCAGTATTTT. Translating gives CSALAGNADTQYF.

This clonotype is medium-sized in the sample. The V call is TRBV30, the J call TRBJ2-1; no reliable D call. V gave up 1 base and J gave up 8 bases, with 6 bases separating them. From germline, CDR1 is GTSNPN and CDR2 SVGIG (reference sequence). The length of the CDR3 is 11 residues. CDR3 sequence: CAWSAGHEQFF. The CDR3, as DNA: TGTGCCTGGAGTGCCGGACATGAGCAGTTCTTC.

CDR3 nucleotides: TGTGCCAGCAGCCAAGACTGGGGGCCCACCTACGAGCAGTACTTC. Its protein is CASSQDWGPTYEQYF. The rearrangement joins TRBV3-1 to TRBJ2-7; D possibly corresponds to TRBD1 (6 bases). Per germline, CDR1 LGHDT and CDR2 YNNKEL (reference sequence). The V and J ends lost 0 bases and 2 bases respectively, with 11 bases between them. This CDR3 is built from 15 residues.

This clonotype has just a few counts. The CDR3 DNA reads TGCGCCAGCAGCTGGGGGGCCTCCGGCACCGGGGAGCTGTTTTTT. This encodes CASSWGASGTGELFF. This rearrangement joins TRBV5-1 to TRBJ2-2; either TRBD1 or TRBD2 may fit D (6 bases each). Germline V gene lookup returns CDR1 SGHRS and CDR2 YFSETQ. V lost 3 bases and J 4 bases, leaving 13 bases between the germline ends. CDR3 size: 15 residues.

This clonotype was observed a few times. This chain connects TRBV5-1 to TRBJ1-1; TRBD1 matches at 7 bases. The CDR3 consists of 14 residues. After removal of 4 bases from V and 4 bases from J, the junction contained 7 bases not matched to a gene. Germline assignment: CDR1 SGHRS and CDR2 YFSETQ. The CDR3 sequence: CASSQDQGGTEAFF. The CDR3 DNA sequence: TGCGCCAGCAGCCAGGATCAGGGGGGCACTGAAGCTTTCTTT.

This clonotype is labeled medium-sized. The chain has TRBV6-2 or TRBV6-3 and TRBJ1-2, with 7 bases identical to TRBD1. The CDR3 sequence is 13 residues long. With 6 bases clipped from V and 9 bases from J, the junction kept 10 bases outside the gene matches. The germline V gene has CDR1 MNHEY and CDR2 SVGEGT. The chain's CDR3 is CASSPLTGFRYTF. The CDR3 coding sequence is TGTGCCAGCAGCCCTCTGACAGGGTTCCGCTACACCTTC.

CDR3 in DNA: TGTGCCAGCAGCTTAGGGACAGGTGTCTCCTACGAGCAGTACTTC. Translating it yields CASSLGTGVSYEQYF. The chain joins TRBV11-2 to TRBJ2-7; 7 bases are a match to TRBD1. This CDR3 is built from 15 residues. CDR1 is SGHAT and CDR2 is FQNNGV in the germline V gene. J lost 0 bases, V lost 1 base, and 3 bases had no gene match.

This clonotype was recorded a few times. The chain recombines TRBV10-3 with TRBJ2-7, with 8 bases aligning to TRBD1. V was clipped by 0 bases and J by 5 bases; unmatched bases: 0. The length of the CDR3 is 13 residues. Looked up from germline, CDR1 is ENHRY and CDR2 is SYGVKD. The DNA for the CDR3 is TGTGCCATCAGTGAGTCGGACAGGGACGAGCAGTACTTC. Translating it yields CAISESDRDEQYF.

This clonotype is medium-sized. J is TRBJ2-3 and V is TRBV9; D unresolved. V was clipped by 0 bases and J by 1 base, with 9 bases between them. CDR3 length: 15 amino acids. CDR1 and CDR2 from the germline V gene are SGDLS and YYNGEE. CDR3 amino acids: CASSVVHRGTDTQYF. The CDR3 DNA sequence: TGTGCCAGCAGCGTAGTCCATCGAGGCACAGATACGCAGTATTTT.

The V and J genes are TRBV7-2 and TRBJ2-2; 8 bases line up with TRBD1. Germline V gene sequence: CDR1 SGHTA, CDR2 FQGNSA. V shed 5 bases and J 2 bases; nucleotides not matched to a gene: 4. CDR3 length: 15 residues. The CDR3 region has the DNA TGTGCCAGCAGCACCAGGGGGCGAAACACCGGGGAGCTGTTTTTT. It translates to CASSTRGRNTGELFF.

By share, this clonotype counts as medium-sized. The J gene is TRBJ2-1, the V gene TRBV7-2; 13 bases fit TRBD2. Trimming took 5 bases from V and 8 from J; bases not matched to a gene: 9. The germline CDR1 and CDR2 sequences are SGHTA and FQGNSA. This CDR3 region has 16 residues. The CDR3 bases are TGTGCCAGCAGCCCGGGACTAGCGGGAACCATCGATGAGCAGTTCTTC. Translation gives CASSPGLAGTIDEQFF. Supplemented by reference TRBV7-2 and TRBJ2-1, the full variable domain reads GAGVSQSPSNKVTEKGKDVELRCDPISGHTALYWYRQSLGQGLEFLIYFQGNSAPDKSGLPSDRFSAERTGGSVSTLTIQRTQQEDSAVYLCASSPGLAGTIDEQFFGPGTRLTVL.

This clonotype was observed at least ten times. V is TRBV12-3 or TRBV12-4 and J is TRBJ2-5, with a tentative D call TRBD1 (6 bases). V dropped 5 bases and J dropped 5 bases, with 21 bases sitting between them. The CDR3 is made up of 16 amino acids. The CDR3 coding sequence is TGTGCCAGCAGTCTAGGGGGTTTCGGGCACGGGGAGACCCAGTACTTC. As protein: CASSLGGFGHGETQYF.

This clonotype is medium-sized. The chain combines TRBV23-1 with TRBJ2-7; D unresolved. TRBV23-1 has ORF status, its function being uncertain. Trimming removed 6 bases from V and 0 bases from J, with 15 bases in between. CDR3 length: 15 amino acids. The CDR3 loop is CASRSRHIFSYEQYF. The DNA for the CDR3 is TGCGCCAGCAGATCCCGACACATTTTCTCCTACGAGCAGTACTTC.

By proportion, this clonotype is medium-sized. The chain recombines TRBV20-1 with TRBJ2-5; 8 positions match TRBD2. The V gene end was trimmed by 5 bases and the J gene end by 0 bases; junction bases not matched to a gene: 11. The CDR3 sequence is 16 residues long. Germline V gives CDR1 DFQATT, CDR2 SNEGSKA (reference sequence). DNA of the CDR3: TGCAGTGCTCTGTACCCGGGACTAGGGGACCAAGAGACCCAGTACTTC. This encodes CSALYPGLGDQETQYF.

The table lists this clonotype with a few counts. J is TRBJ1-2 and V is TRBV14; 9 bases are shared with TRBD1. Germline-derived CDR1 and CDR2 are SGHDN and FVKESK. The CDR3 has 14 residues. V lost 3 bases to trimming and J lost 7 bases; unmatched junction nucleotides: 6. This CDR3 is CASSHDDRGVGYTF. The CDR3 DNA reads as TGTGCCAGCAGCCATGACGACAGGGGGGTTGGCTACACCTTC.

This clonotype is labeled as medium-sized. CDR3 nucleotide sequence: TGTGCCAGCTCACCTCGAGGTACAATTTCCTACGAGCAGTACTTC. The encoded protein is CASSPRGTISYEQYF. V gene TRBV18 combines with J gene TRBJ2-7; D call uncertain. V dropped 3 bases and J dropped 1 base, with 13 bases sitting between them. The CDR3 spans 15 residues. Germline V CDR1 and CDR2: KGHSH, LQKENI. The entire variable domain, with the rest obtained from reference TRBV18 and TRBJ2-7, is as follows: NAGVMQNPRHLVRRRGQEARLRCSPMKGHSHVYWYRQLPEEGLKFMVYLQKENIIDESGMPKERFSAEFPKEGPSILRIQQVVRGDSAAYFCASSPRGTISYEQYFGPGTRLTVT.

By share, this clonotype counts as medium-sized (0.01 to 0.1%). This sequence joins TRBV6-5 and TRBJ2-1; no firm D call. This CDR3 comprises 11 residues. CDR1 MNHEY and CDR2 SVGAGI come from the germline V gene. The V and J ends lost 10 bases and 12 bases respectively, with 16 bases between them. The CDR3 DNA reads as TGTGCCATCGGCTTTCGGTTTGGGCAGTTCTTC. It codes for CAIGFRFGQFF.

In this sample, this clonotype is medium-sized. The rearrangement uses TRBV6-5 and TRBJ1-6; D gene uncertain. The CDR3 has 12 residues. Germline V gene sequence: CDR1 MNHEY, CDR2 SVGAGI. V shed 6 bases and J shed 8 bases, with 8 bases lying between them. CDR3 amino acids: CASRTVDSPLHF. The CDR3 coding sequence is TGTGCCAGCAGGACGGTTGATTCACCCCTCCACTTT.